This paragraph reports one T cell receptor (beta chain). The data were taken from a study of T cell repertoires in cytomegalovirus infection. Study overall: Through public TCR beta signatures, both CMV infection and matching HLA type were indicated.

TCRdb re-called the reads with MiXCR, one entry per CDR3 protein. The sample lists 150,000 to 160,000 distinct CDR3 sequences; 20% to 30% were seen once. The CDR3 consists of 15 residues. CDR1 is LGHNA and CDR2 is YSLEER in the germline V gene. The V and J ends lost 3 bases and 0 bases, in that order; junction bases with no gene match: 5. This TCR derives from a human donor in good health (CMV status not recorded). Some clones in this sample may be carry-over from other donors' samples. V gene TRBV4-3 combines with J gene TRBJ2-7; 7 bases are shared with TRBD1. Sequencing was performed on PBMCs. The CDR3 nucleotides read TGCGCCAGCAGCCATTCTGGGGACAGCTCCTACGAGCAGTACTTC. It specifies CASSHSGDSSYEQYF.